Only a few counts were recorded for the clone carrying this T cell receptor beta chain. Antigen specificity is unknown. This specimen comes from a study of post-analysis software for immune sequencing data. Study-wide points: In patients, TRBV5-6, TRBV5-1 and TRBV20-1 belonged to five TRBV segments found more frequently than in controls.

Unique molecular identifiers were carried by the TCR beta cDNA libraries. TCRdb fed the PCR reads into MiXCR, producing one record per CDR3 protein. The sample lists over 300,000 distinct CDR3 sequences, approximately 33% seen once, with 13% in the top ten. The CDR3 is 13 amino acids. Deletions cut 6 bases from V and 1 base from J, with 10 bases between. From germline, CDR1 is SGHRS and CDR2 YFSETQ. The V gene is TRBV5-1, the J gene TRBJ1-1; a possible D gene is TRBD1 (6 bases). This clonotype originated in a girl under 18 with multiple sclerosis. Sequenced sample: blood. In nucleotides, the CDR3 is TGCGCCAGCACAACGACAGGGAACACTGAAGCTTTCTTT. Translation gives CASTTTGNTEAFF.